Here is one TCR beta chain with its context. This entry comes from a study of beta chain features in type 1 diabetes. Across the whole study: Healthy donors, compared against patients, showed similar age, gender and cell yields.

All of the isolated RNA was reverse transcribed, so expressed TCRB transcripts were sequenced. Produced via immunoSEQ multiplex PCR; TCRdb's table is partial and in-frame only. The sample holds 150,000 to 200,000 clones, 9% to 10% seen once. Trimming removed 5 bases from V and 6 bases from J; junction bases left unmatched: 8. The germline V gene has CDR1 SGHAT and CDR2 FQNNGV. This CDR3 spans 15 amino acids. The rearrangement joins TRBV11-2 to TRBJ2-2; the match to TRBD1 covers 8 bases. The TCR sequence derives from a woman aged 18-29 years in good health. The sequenced sample was central memory CD4+ T cells from blood. The CDR3 reads CASSLGQALPGELFF. Here the CDR3 DNA reads TGTGCCAGCAGCCTGGGACAGGCCCTTCCCGGGGAGCTGTTTTTT.